This T cell receptor (beta chain) was identified during a study of T cell responses to AZD1222 COVID-19 vaccine. Overall study findings and caveats: Nearly half of spike-specific TCRs reportedly go after variant regions that carry no mutations.

Sequencing used immunoSEQ multiplex PCR; TCRdb keeps in-frame clones, though not all of them. The sample consists of about 180,000 clones, around 88% of them appearing once. CDR3 size: 16 residues. The V gene lost 0 bases and the J gene lost 1 base, with 10 bases spanning the gap. Germline-derived CDR1 and CDR2 are SGHTA and FQGNSA. Worth noting for this clone: Its specificity is not known.

Sequenced here: peripheral blood, sampled 28 days after the second AZD1222 dose. The sequence came from an adult who received the AZD1222 COVID-19 vaccine. This chain uses TRBV7-2 with TRBJ2-1, with D possibly matching TRBD2 (5 bases). The CDR3 loop is CASSLALGSSYNEQFF. CDR3 coding DNA: TGTGCCAGCAGCTTAGCGCTGGGGAGTTCCTACAATGAGCAGTTCTTC.